This TCR beta chain was observed in a study of cytomegalovirus exposure and HLA in healthy donors. These donors counted as nominally healthy when sampled, but unrecorded immune exposures were likely. Use of 60 Vbeta and 13 Jbeta primers characterized the PCR. TCRdb's copy holds only in-frame clones and misses some; the assay was immunoSEQ multiplex PCR. The sample has approximately 120,000 clones, roughly 76% seen once; the top ten hold 13%. Points on this clone: Its antigen is as yet unknown. Other DNA sequences in this sample translate to the same CDR3.

The length of the CDR3 is 15 residues. J gave up 9 bases and V 1 base, and 10 bases lay outside the gene matches. From germline, CDR1 is SGHRS and CDR2 YFSETQ. Study-wide results and caveats: In a later analysis, CMV-associated beta chains were mostly HLA-associated, it appeared. When analyzed later, the rates of TCR association showed variation by HLA locus, with DRB1 the most and HLA-C the fewest.

The specimen was PBMCs. The TCR was taken from a woman in her sixties in good health and CMV-seropositive. The V gene is TRBV5-1, the J gene TRBJ1-1; 9 bases fit TRBD1. The CDR3: CASSLIPDRGEKAFF. CDR3 coding DNA: TGCGCCAGCAGCTTGATCCCGGACAGGGGAGAAAAAGCTTTCTTT.